This is a list of T cell receptor beta chains from one sample in a study of relationships among human T cell subsets. One entry per CDR3 protein, called by TCRdb with MiXCR from the multiplex PCR reads. The sample lists some 4,600 distinct CDR3 sequences; approximately 80% were seen once. The sample taken for sequencing was total T cells sorted from blood. The receptors were sampled from a man aged 35 to 55 in good health. Each CDR3 is given with its conserved first and last residue. D genes are given only for firm matches. Size is omitted from some rows. Given values are once, few, many or a class for expanded clones.

D gene,J gene,clone size,V gene,CDR3 DNA,CDR3 protein
TRBD2,TRBJ2-1,NA,TRBV30,TGTGCCTGGAGTGAAGGGGCGGGAGGCTACAATGAGCAGTTCTTC,CAWSEGAGGYNEQFF
TRBD2,TRBJ2-7,NA,TRBV6-6,TGTGCCAGCAAACCCGGGACTAGCGGCTCCTACGAGCAGTACTTC,CASKPGTSGSYEQYF
NA,TRBJ2-3,NA,TRBV11-2,TGTGCCAGCAGCTTACGGGGGTGGGCAGATACGCAGTATTTT,CASSLRGWADTQYF
TRBD1,TRBJ2-3,NA,TRBV11-3,TGTGCCAGCAGCTTTTATTGGGACAGGGTCCTGGATACGCAGTATTTT,CASSFYWDRVLDTQYF
NA,TRBJ2-5,NA,TRBV5-1,TGCGCCAGCAGCGGACTGGGGCCCCAAGAGACCCAGTACTTC,CASSGLGPQETQYF
NA,TRBJ2-5,NA,TRBV18,TGTGCCAGCTTCACGTCCAGGGCAGAGACCCAGTACTTC,CASFTSRAETQYF
NA,TRBJ2-7,NA,TRBV19,TGTGCCAGTAGTGACTACTACGAGCAGTACTTC,CASSDYYEQYF
NA,TRBJ2-3,NA,TRBV6-4,TGTGCCAGCAGTGAAGGTAGCACAGATACGCAGTATTTT,CASSEGSTDTQYF
TRBD1,TRBJ1-2,NA,TRBV12-3/TRBV12-4,TGTGCCAGCAGTTCCAAGGACAGGGGGCGCGGGTTAAATGGCTACACCTTC,CASSSKDRGRGLNGYTF
TRBD1,TRBJ2-5,NA,TRBV5-4,TGCGCCAGCAGCTGGGACAGGGTGGAGACCCAGTACTTC,CASSWDRVETQYF
NA,TRBJ2-1,NA,TRBV6-4,TGTGCCAGCAGTGAGGGCAGGCACAATGAGCAGTTCTTC,CASSEGRHNEQFF
TRBD1,TRBJ1-3,NA,TRBV7-9,TGTGCCAGCAGTCTGACAGGGGCAGGTGGAAACACCATATATTTT,CASSLTGAGGNTIYF
TRBD1,TRBJ1-1,NA,TRBV13,TGTGCCAGCAGCCCCGTGGGACAGAAAGCTTTCTTT,CASSPVGQKAFF
NA,TRBJ2-7,NA,TRBV6-6,TGTGCCAGCAGAGAAGGCAGGCCCCACGAGCAGTACTTC,CASREGRPHEQYF
TRBD2,TRBJ2-3,NA,TRBV3-1,TGTGCCAGCAGCCTCGGACTAGCGGGGGGGAGAAGCACAGATACGCAGTATTTT,CASSLGLAGGRSTDTQYF
TRBD2,TRBJ2-7,NA,TRBV7-9,TGTGCCAGCAGCTTAGTAGCGGGAGGGTCCTACGAGCAGTACTTC,CASSLVAGGSYEQYF
TRBD2,TRBJ2-7,NA,TRBV27,TGTGCCAGCAGCCAACTAGCGGGGTCCTCCTACGAGCAGTACTTC,CASSQLAGSSYEQYF
NA,TRBJ1-6,NA,TRBV5-1,TGCGCCAGCAGCGAGGAGCAGGCGGGGAGGTCACCCCTCCACTTT,CASSEEQAGRSPLHF
NA,TRBJ2-5,NA,TRBV28,TGTGCCAGCAGCACGGGGGGCAGAGAGACCCAGTACTTC,CASSTGGRETQYF
NA,TRBJ2-5,NA,TRBV7-9,TGTGCCAGCAGCCACCGAAACTTAGAGACCCAGTACTTC,CASSHRNLETQYF
NA,TRBJ1-1,NA,TRBV4-2,TGTGCCAGCAGCCAAGTTCGGCTACAGGGATCAGCTGAAGCTTTCTTT,CASSQVRLQGSAEAFF
TRBD1,TRBJ1-5,few,TRBV20-1,TGCAGTGCAAGTAAGGGGGCGGGGAATCAGCCCCAGCATTTT,CSASKGAGNQPQHF
NA,TRBJ1-6,NA,TRBV7-2,TGTGCCAGCAGCTTCGGACCGAATTCACCCCTCCACTTT,CASSFGPNSPLHF
TRBD1,TRBJ2-1,NA,TRBV5-1,TGCGCCAGCAGCGACAGGGCCTCCAACGGGTACAATGAGCAGTTCTTC,CASSDRASNGYNEQFF
NA,TRBJ2-3,NA,TRBV6-5,TGTGCCAGCAGTATCCCGGGGGCGGGAGATACGCAGTATTTT,CASSIPGAGDTQYF
TRBD1,TRBJ2-7,NA,TRBV6-5,TGTGCCAGCAGTAACTCCGGGACAGGGGTGCGCTACGAGCAGTACTTC,CASSNSGTGVRYEQYF
TRBD1,TRBJ1-1,NA,TRBV19,TGTGCCAGTAATAGGGACAGCGGCAGCACTGAAGCTTTCTTT,CASNRDSGSTEAFF
NA,TRBJ2-3,NA,TRBV29-1,TGCAGCGTTGAATCGATACGGGATCTCACAGATACGCAGTATTTT,CSVESIRDLTDTQYF
NA,TRBJ2-1,NA,TRBV29-1,TGCAGCGCAGGGAACTACAATGAGCAGTTCTTC,CSAGNYNEQFF
TRBD1,TRBJ1-5,NA,TRBV28,TGTGCCACTAGACAGGGGATGGGTAGCAATCAGCCCCAGCATTTT,CATRQGMGSNQPQHF
TRBD2,TRBJ2-1,NA,TRBV20-1,TGCAGTGCTGATCCCGGGACTAGCACGAAGAATGAGCAGTTCTTC,CSADPGTSTKNEQFF
TRBD1,TRBJ2-3,NA,TRBV12-5,TGTGCTAGTGGTACCGGGACAGGCACAGATACGCAGTATTTT,CASGTGTGTDTQYF
TRBD1,TRBJ2-3,NA,TRBV5-1,TGCGCCAGCAGCCAGGACAGGGGCACAGATACGCAGTATTTT,CASSQDRGTDTQYF
NA,TRBJ2-3,NA,TRBV12-3/TRBV12-4,TGTGCCAGCAGTTTTGCTAGCAGGGCAGATACGCAGTATTTT,CASSFASRADTQYF
NA,TRBJ2-1,few,TRBV4-1,TGCGCCAGCAGCGCTTACAATGAGCAGTTCTTC,CASSAYNEQFF
NA,TRBJ2-1,once,TRBV11-3,TGTGCCAGCAGCCGACGGCTAGTTTCCGACAATGAGCAGTTCTTC,CASSRRLVSDNEQFF
NA,TRBJ2-7,NA,TRBV7-9,TGTGCCAGCAGCTACCGGGACGGGGGCGAGCAGTACTTC,CASSYRDGGEQYF
TRBD1,TRBJ1-2,NA,TRBV29-1,TGCAGCGTTGGACAGGGGGCGCAATATGGCTACACCTTC,CSVGQGAQYGYTF
NA,TRBJ2-1,NA,TRBV12-3/TRBV12-4,TGTGCCAGCACCCGGTGGGGACAAGACGAGCAGTTCTTC,CASTRWGQDEQFF
NA,TRBJ1-1,NA,TRBV29-1,TGCAGCGTTGCAGATTGGAACACTGAAGCTTTCTTT,CSVADWNTEAFF
NA,TRBJ2-3,NA,TRBV12-3/TRBV12-4,TGTGCCAGCAGTTCGAGTCACACAGATACGCAGTATTTT,CASSSSHTDTQYF
TRBD2,TRBJ2-7,NA,TRBV6-5,TGTGCCAGCAGTGGACTAGTGGACGAGCAGTACTTC,CASSGLVDEQYF
TRBD1,TRBJ2-5,NA,TRBV6-6,TGTGCCAGCAGTTACTCCCGACAGGGGGAGACCCAGTACTTC,CASSYSRQGETQYF
NA,TRBJ2-7,NA,TRBV12-3/TRBV12-4,TGTGCCAGCAGTCGGACCAAACCTTACGAGCAGTACTTC,CASSRTKPYEQYF
NA,TRBJ2-5,few,TRBV6-6,TGTGCCAGCAGCGACAGGAACCAAGAGACCCAGTACTTC,CASSDRNQETQYF
TRBD1,TRBJ2-2,NA,TRBV6-2/TRBV6-3,TGTGCCAGCAGCCGGCGGGACAGGGTTACCGGGGAGCTGTTTTTT,CASSRRDRVTGELFF
NA,TRBJ1-2,NA,TRBV28,TGTGCCAGCAGTCCTATCGCCCCTCCCGGACAGATGGGGATAACTCGCACCTTC,CASSPIAPPGQMGITRTF
NA,TRBJ2-7,NA,TRBV28,TGTGCCAGCAGTAACGAGGGGGAGCAGTACTTC,CASSNEGEQYF
TRBD2,TRBJ2-1,NA,TRBV27,TGTGCCAGCAGCTCCGGACTAGCGGGAGGCAATGAGCAGTTCTTC,CASSSGLAGGNEQFF
NA,TRBJ1-5,NA,TRBV3-1,TGTGCCAGCAGTTCGGCGCTGAACAATCAGCCCCAGCATTTT,CASSSALNNQPQHF
NA,TRBJ1-2,NA,TRBV5-4,TGCGCCAGCAGCGAGACCGAAAACTATGGCTACACCTTC,CASSETENYGYTF
NA,TRBJ2-5,once,TRBV5-4,TGCGCCAGCAGCTTGGCCGGGGCGGAGGCCCAGTACTTC,CASSLAGAEAQYF
TRBD1,TRBJ2-7,few,TRBV2,TGTGCCAGCAGTGGGTACGACAGGGAAGAGGACGAGCAGTACTTC,CASSGYDREEDEQYF
NA,TRBJ1-5,NA,TRBV11-2,TGTGCCAGCAGCTTACCGGGGGTCGGTCAGCCCCAGCATTTT,CASSLPGVGQPQHF
NA,TRBJ2-5,NA,TRBV10-3,TGTGCCATCAGCGAGGGAGAGACCCAGTACTTC,CAISEGETQYF